This T cell receptor (beta chain) was retrieved from a study of cytomegalovirus exposure and HLA in healthy donors. General study findings and limits: Whilst most TCR sequences proved rare, a subset of public TCRs occurred across many donors.

This CDR3 region has 16 residues. V was cut by 0 bases and J by 4 bases, with 18 bases left in between. Germline lookup yields CDR1 GTSNPN and CDR2 SVGIG (reference sequence). In the PCR, 60 Vbeta and 13 Jbeta primers were used. Assay used: immunoSEQ multiplex PCR; TCRdb lists only in-frame clones, some missing. The sample carries about 190,000 clones, 87% recorded once. This clone was seen only once. Its antigen remains unknown. V and J are TRBV30 and TRBJ2-5; TRBD2 is a possible D gene (5 bases). Sequencing was carried out using PBMCs. The TCR sequence derives from a man aged 25-45 years in good health and CMV-seronegative. In nucleotides, the CDR3 is TGTGCCTGGAGTGTAAGGAGCGGAACTTACCGAGAGACCCAGTACTTC. Its protein product is CAWSVRSGTYRETQYF.